A single sample is the source of the 27 T cell receptor beta chains below, sequenced in a study of PD-1 blockade in classical Hodgkin lymphoma. All the patients suffered relapse after autologous stem cell transplantation, and brentuximab vedotin exposure differed. Using immunoSEQ multiplex PCR, the repertoire was profiled, and TCRdb retains in-frame clones only, with some absent. The repertoire consists of 20,000 to 30,000 clones, with approximately 81% occurring once and the leading ten covering less than 20%. The sequencing used peripheral blood mononuclear cells (PBMCs), collected before the second cycle of nivolumab. Receptors were obtained from a human donor with classical Hodgkin lymphoma.

This clone has a handful of counts. This chain connects TRBV5-1 to TRBJ1-1; the D is unclear. Germline V lookup: CDR1 SGHRS, CDR2 YFSETQ. V dropped 5 bases and J dropped 2 bases, with 10 bases sitting between them. This CDR3 is 13 amino acids long. As DNA, the CDR3 is TGCGCCAGCAGGATAACGGAAAACACTGAAGCTTTCTTT. Translating it yields CASRITENTEAFF.

The chain recombines TRBV21-1 with TRBJ1-4; the D call of TRBD1 is as the table states it, not checked on the DNA. TRBV21-1 is shown as a pseudogene. The CDR3 runs to 18 residues. The CDR3 spells CASSKGDRAQATNEKLFF. The DNA for the CDR3 is TGTGCCAGCAGCAAAGGGGACAGGGCGCAAGCAACTAATGAAAAACTGTTTTTT.

This clone was counted once. This chain joins TRBV19 and TRBJ2-2; D is perhaps TRBD1 (6 bases). Germline V gives CDR1 LNHDA, CDR2 SQIVND (reference sequence). The CDR3 is made up of 15 amino acids. V was trimmed by 8 bases and J by 3 bases, leaving 16 bases between them. As DNA, the CDR3 is TGTGCCAGTTCGAGACAGGTTGGGGACACCGGGGAGCTGTTTTTT. Amino acids: CASSRQVGDTGELFF.

This clone was detected a few times. The chain joins TRBV18 to TRBJ1-2; possible D gene TRBD1, 6 bases. Trimming removed 3 bases at V and 3 bases at J, with 11 bases between. The germline V gene encodes CDR1 KGHSH and CDR2 LQKENI. CDR3 size: 14 residues. The CDR3 sequence: CASSPREGDYGYTF. As DNA, the CDR3 is TGTGCCAGCTCACCGCGGGAGGGGGACTATGGCTACACCTTC.

This clone was counted a single time. The chain uses TRBV28 and TRBJ2-1; D is possibly TRBD1 (6 bases). Germline loops: CDR1 MDHEN, CDR2 SYDVKM. The V gene lost 7 bases and the J gene lost 6 bases, with 19 bases spanning the gap. The CDR3 length is 15 residues. CDR3: CASISGAGIGNEQFF. The DNA of the CDR3 is TGTGCCAGCATCTCAGGGGCAGGGATCGGCAATGAGCAGTTCTTC.

This clone was seen only a few times. J is TRBJ1-2 and V is TRBV7-2; 7 nucleotides agree with TRBD1. CDR1 is SGHTA and CDR2 is FQGNSA in the germline V gene. Trimming took 5 bases from V and 6 from J; bases not matched to a gene: 12. The CDR3 spans 15 residues. The CDR3, as DNA: TGTGCCAGCAGCGAAGGCCCGGGACAGAGGAATGGCTACACCTTC. This translates into CASSEGPGQRNGYTF.

V gene TRBV19 combines with J gene TRBJ1-4; D call uncertain. Germline V gene data show CDR1 as LNHDA and CDR2 as SQIVND (reference sequence). Trimming removed 7 bases at V and 0 bases at J, with 12 bases between. The CDR3 covers 15 residues. CDR3 in DNA: TGTGCCAGTAATGAATACGGAGCAACTAATGAAAAACTGTTTTTT. It translates to CASNEYGATNEKLFF. Full variable domain (outside the CDR3, taken from reference TRBV19 and TRBJ1-4): DGGITQSPKYLFRKEGQNVTLSCEQNLNHDAMYWYRQDPGQGLRLIYYSQIVNDFQKGDIAEGYSVSREKKESFPLTVTSAQKNPTAFYLCASNEYGATNEKLFFGSGTQLSVL.

The chain joins TRBV6-1 to TRBJ2-7; D is possibly TRBD1 (7 bases). CDR1 is MNHNS and CDR2 is SASEGT in the germline V gene. The CDR3 is 15 residues long. Trimming shortened V by 0 bases and J by 2 bases, and 11 bases separated the two germline ends. DNA for the CDR3: TGTGCCAGCAGTGAAGCTGGAGGGGGCACCTACGAGCAGTACTTC. Protein: CASSEAGGGTYEQYF.

This chain joins TRBV7-2 and TRBJ2-3; D not certain. V lost 1 base, J lost 0 bases, and 11 bases lay in between. CDR1 is SGHTA and CDR2 is FQGNSA in the germline V gene. This CDR3 region has 16 residues. This CDR3 reads CASSLEIWQSTDTQYF. The CDR3 DNA is TGTGCCAGCAGCTTAGAAATCTGGCAGAGCACAGATACGCAGTATTTT.

The chain links TRBV6-5 to TRBJ2-2, with 8 bases lining up with TRBD1. Looked up from germline, CDR1 is MNHEY and CDR2 is SVGAGI. The CDR3 runs 15 residues. The junction had 6 bases not matched to a gene; V was cut back by 4 bases and J by 5 bases. The chain's CDR3 is CASSSGQGRTGELFF. The CDR3 bases are TGTGCCAGCAGTTCCGGACAGGGCCGAACCGGGGAGCTGTTTTTT.

This chain uses TRBV28 with TRBJ2-7; TRBD1 or TRBD2 may be the D gene (5 bases each). Trimming left V 5 bases short and J 0 bases short, with 11 bases between. CDR1 is MDHEN and CDR2 is SYDVKM in the germline V gene. This CDR3 is 14 amino acids long. CDR3 nucleotides: TGTGCCAGCAGTCAGGGACCCCCCTCCTACGAGCAGTACTTC. Translated: CASSQGPPSYEQYF.

This rearrangement joins TRBV5-1 to TRBJ2-3; no clear D. V was trimmed by 0 bases and J by 2 bases, leaving 10 bases between them. The CDR3 is 15 residues long. Germline CDR1 and CDR2: SGHRS and YFSETQ. In DNA form, the CDR3 reads TGCGCCAGCAGCTTGGCCGTAGACTTCACAGATACGCAGTATTTT. As protein: CASSLAVDFTDTQYF.

The chain is built from TRBV5-1 and TRBJ2-1, with a tentative D call TRBD1 (5 bases). In germline, CDR1 is SGHRS, CDR2 YFSETQ. The CDR3 extends over 11 amino acids. Deletions cut 5 bases from V and 6 bases from J, with 6 bases between. Written as DNA, the CDR3 is TGCGCCAGCAGTAGGGGCAATGAGCAGTTCTTC. Its protein is CASSRGNEQFF.

This clone has just a few counts. A junction boundary mismatches the germline segment, possibly from a read error. The J gene is TRBJ2-7, the V gene TRBV29-1; possible D gene TRBD2, 7 bases. Germline loops: CDR1 SQVTM, CDR2 ANQGSEA. The CDR3 sequence is 12 residues long. CDR3 coding DNA: TGCAGCGCTGAAAGGGGGGGATACGAGCAGTACTTC. Translating gives CSAERGGYEQYF.

The chain is built from TRBV5-1 and TRBJ2-1, with a tentative D call TRBD2 (5 bases). The CDR3 contains 15 residues. Trimming removed 5 bases at V and 0 bases at J, with 12 bases between. From germline, CDR1 is SGHRS and CDR2 YFSETQ. CDR3 DNA: TGCGCCAGCAGGGGAGTAGGTCGCTCCTACAATGAGCAGTTCTTC. This translates into CASRGVGRSYNEQFF.

This chain uses TRBV11-2 with TRBJ2-1; TRBD2 is a possible D gene (6 bases). In germline, CDR1 is SGHAT, CDR2 FQNNGV. Trimming pared 5 bases from V and 1 base from J, leaving 15 bases between. The CDR3 is 16 residues long. CDR3 region: CASSPSGAGSYNEQFF. CDR3 DNA sequence: TGTGCCAGCAGCCCATCCGGAGCGGGTTCCTACAATGAGCAGTTCTTC. The whole variable domain, remainder taken from reference TRBV11-2 and TRBJ2-1, is EAGVAQSPRYKIIEKRQSVAFWCNPISGHATLYWYQQILGQGPKLLIQFQNNGVVDDSQLPKDRFSAERLKGVDSTLKIQPAKLEDSAVYLCASSPSGAGSYNEQFFGPGTRLTVL.

CDR3 sequence reads: CVHSGGGRAQYNEQFF. Written as DNA, the CDR3 is TGCGTACATAGTGGAGGTGGGAGGGCCCAGTACAATGAGCAGTTCTTC. This chain links TRBV23-1 with TRBJ2-1; TRBD2 matches at 7 bases. TRBV23-1 is noted as an ORF with a role that remains uncertain. This CDR3 is built from 16 residues.

The chain has TRBV19 and TRBJ2-1; possibly TRBD2 for D (5 bases). CDR3 length: 12 amino acids. Trimming took off 0 bases at V and 12 bases at J, with 9 bases between the two ends. Germline CDR1 LNHDA, CDR2 SQIVND (reference sequence). The DNA of the CDR3 is TGTGCCAGTAGTATAGAAGGAGGTCGGCAGTTCTTC. Its protein is CASSIEGGRQFF. The full variable domain, its missing parts supplied by reference TRBV19 and TRBJ2-1, is DGGITQSPKYLFRKEGQNVTLSCEQNLNHDAMYWYRQDPGQGLRLIYYSQIVNDFQKGDIAEGYSVSREKKESFPLTVTSAQKNPTAFYLCASSIEGGRQFFGPGTRLTVL.

This rearrangement joins TRBV11-3 to TRBJ2-7, with D perhaps TRBD1 (5 bases). This CDR3 is built from 15 residues. Trimming removed 1 base at V and 0 bases at J, with 10 bases between. CDR1 is SGHNT and CDR2 is YENEEA in the germline V gene. The CDR3 is CASSLVQASSYEQYF. CDR3 coding DNA: TGTGCCAGCAGCTTAGTACAGGCCAGCTCCTACGAGCAGTACTTC.

V usage is TRBV15 and J usage is TRBJ1-1, with a weak D call TRBD1 (5 bases). V shed 0 bases and J shed 6 bases, with 14 bases lying between them. Germline loops: CDR1 LNHNV, CDR2 YYDKDF (reference sequence). The CDR3 sequence is 15 residues long. The CDR3: CATSREGFRGAEAFF. CDR3 DNA sequence: TGTGCCACCAGCAGAGAGGGCTTCCGGGGGGCTGAAGCTTTCTTT.

This clone was recorded once. As DNA, the CDR3 is TGTGCCAGCAGCTCCTCCTACGAGCAGTACTTC. Translated: CASSSSYEQYF. This rearrangement joins TRBV5-6 to TRBJ2-7; unclear D gene. Germline lookup yields CDR1 SGHDT and CDR2 YYEEEE. The V gene lost 3 bases and the J gene lost 0 bases, with 1 base spanning the gap. The CDR3 loop spans 11 amino acids.

The genes are TRBV5-6 and TRBJ1-5; a possible D gene is TRBD1 (6 bases). This CDR3 region has 16 residues. Germline CDR1 is SGHDT and CDR2 is YYEEEE. Trimming shortened V by 2 bases and J by 0 bases, and 12 bases separated the two germline ends. The CDR3 nucleotides are TGTGCCAGCAGCTTACAGGGATGGCGTAGCAATCAGCCCCAGCATTTT. Protein sequence: CASSLQGWRSNQPQHF.

The chain carries TRBV9 and TRBJ2-1; D gene uncertain. Germline V gene lookup returns CDR1 SGDLS and CDR2 YYNGEE. The CDR3 is made up of 13 amino acids. Trimming left V 2 bases short and J 4 bases short, with 7 bases between. This chain's CDR3 is CASSVTEYNEQFF. The CDR3, as DNA: TGTGCCAGCAGCGTGACGGAGTACAATGAGCAGTTCTTC. Using reference TRBV9 and TRBJ2-1 for the parts outside the CDR3, the full variable domain is DSGVTQTPKHLITATGQRVTLRCSPRSGDLSVYWYQQSLDQGLQFLIQYYNGEERAKGNILERFSAQQFPDLHSELNLSSLELGDSALYFCASSVTEYNEQFFGPGTRLTVL.

The gene calls are TRBV5-5 and TRBJ2-2, with D perhaps given as TRBD1 or TRBD2 (5 bases each). Germline CDR1 and CDR2: SGHKS and YYEKEE (reference sequence). This CDR3 contains 15 residues. V shed 2 bases and J shed 5 bases, with 13 bases lying between them. The CDR3 loop is CASSFTDTRTGELFF. The CDR3 DNA sequence: TGTGCCAGCAGCTTTACGGACACTAGGACCGGGGAGCTGTTTTTT.

The rearrangement joins TRBV11-2 to TRBJ2-4; 7 bases are shared with TRBD1. The CDR3 extends over 14 amino acids. The V segment lost 2 bases and the J segment 6 bases; nucleotides outside the gene matches: 4. CDR1 is SGHAT, CDR2 FQNNGV, per germline. Here the CDR3 DNA reads TGTGCCAGCAGCTTAACGGGGACAGCAAACATTCAGTACTTC. This encodes CASSLTGTANIQYF. Together with reference TRBV11-2 and TRBJ2-4, the CDR3 gives the full variable domain: EAGVAQSPRYKIIEKRQSVAFWCNPISGHATLYWYQQILGQGPKLLIQFQNNGVVDDSQLPKDRFSAERLKGVDSTLKIQPAKLEDSAVYLCASSLTGTANIQYFGAGTRLSVL.

The V gene is TRBV5-1, the J gene TRBJ2-5, with 11 positions matching TRBD2. Germline V gene sequence: CDR1 SGHRS, CDR2 YFSETQ. Trimming cost V 4 bases and J 1 base; bases outside gene matches: 9. The CDR3 is 17 residues long. This CDR3 is CASSATSGGAFQETQYF. The CDR3, as DNA: TGCGCCAGCAGCGCTACTAGCGGGGGCGCCTTCCAAGAGACCCAGTACTTC.

This clone was observed a handful of times. The V and J genes are TRBV7-9 and TRBJ2-7; D call uncertain. V was shortened by 5 bases and J by 0 bases, with 14 bases between the two germline ends. Germline V lookup: CDR1 SEHNR, CDR2 FQNEAQ (reference sequence). This CDR3 spans 15 amino acids. In DNA form, the CDR3 reads TGTGCCAGCAGCCCCTGGAAGGGCAGCTCCTACGAGCAGTACTTC. Amino acids: CASSPWKGSSYEQYF.